The entry below gives a single T cell receptor (beta chain) sequence along with its context. Constant-region reverse primers amplified full-length variable regions, followed by semi-nested Nested Universal Primer A PCR. TCRdb ran MiXCR on the 5' RACE reads and lists one entry per CDR3 protein. The repertoire holds about 64,000 distinct CDR3 sequences, roughly 22% seen once, with 2.9% in the top ten. The CDR3 contains 15 residues. Germline CDR1 MGHDK, CDR2 SYGVNS. With 5 bases removed from V and 3 bases from J, the gap between germline ends came to 14 bases. The TCR originated in a female donor with breast cancer. The chain couples TRBV25-1 to TRBJ2-1, with D possibly matching TRBD1 (5 bases). The sequenced sample consisted of memory CD4+ T cells sorted from a lymph node. As for subset: memory CD4+ T cells, CD4+CD45RO+CD25-. This chain's CDR3 is CASSPQGSLYNEQFF. The CDR3 DNA sequence: TGTGCCAGCAGTCCCCAGGGATCCCTCTACAATGAGCAGTTCTTC.